This T cell receptor (beta chain) was recorded in a study of a mutant IDH1 vaccine in newly diagnosed glioma. Across the study: Patients' prior therapy spanned radiotherapy, temozolomide, or both; most underwent both. Findings and caveats of the study: Vaccine-induced immune responses were detected in about 93% of patients. The authors found pseudoprogression apparently unrelated to changes in top peripheral T cell clonotypes.

TCRdb keeps only in-frame clones here, not all; method: immunoSEQ multiplex PCR. Of 99,000 or so clones in the sample, 80% to 90% were seen once. The germline CDR1 and CDR2 sequences are SGHRS and YFSETQ. This CDR3 is built from 17 residues. V gave up 0 bases and J gave up 0 bases, with 12 bases separating them. Notes on this clone: Its cognate antigen is unknown.

Time point indicated: baseline, week 1 (first vaccination visit). Treatment noted: pre-vaccination baseline after standard-of-care therapy. The chain links TRBV5-1 to TRBJ1-4; possibly TRBD1 for D (5 bases). The sequences come from PBMCs, collected from a glioma patient treated with radiotherapy, temozolomide or both. This sequence originates from a woman aged 45-59 years with glioma. Here the CDR3 reads CASSLGPAGATNEKLFF. The CDR3 coding sequence is TGCGCCAGCAGCTTGGGCCCCGCGGGGGCAACTAATGAAAAACTGTTTTTT.